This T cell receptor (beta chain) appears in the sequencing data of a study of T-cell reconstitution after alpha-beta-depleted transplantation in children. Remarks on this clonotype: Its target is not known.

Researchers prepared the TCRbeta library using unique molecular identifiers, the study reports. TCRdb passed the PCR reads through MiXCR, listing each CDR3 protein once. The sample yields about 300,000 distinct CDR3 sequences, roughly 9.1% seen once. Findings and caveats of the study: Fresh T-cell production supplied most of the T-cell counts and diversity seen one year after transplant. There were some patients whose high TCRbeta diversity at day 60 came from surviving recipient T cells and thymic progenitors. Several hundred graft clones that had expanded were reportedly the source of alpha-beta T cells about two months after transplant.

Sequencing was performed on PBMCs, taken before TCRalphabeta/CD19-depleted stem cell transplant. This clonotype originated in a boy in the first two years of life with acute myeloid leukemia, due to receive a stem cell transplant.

The CDR3 sequence is CASSEVERSSYEQYF. CDR3 coding DNA: TGTGCCAGCAGTGAAGTCGAGCGGAGCTCCTACGAGCAGTACTTC. The chain is built from TRBV6-1 and TRBJ2-7, with D maybe TRBD2 (5 bases). The CDR3 loop spans 15 amino acids. Trimming removed 1 base at V and 0 bases at J, with 10 bases between. Germline values: CDR1 MNHNS, CDR2 SASEGT.